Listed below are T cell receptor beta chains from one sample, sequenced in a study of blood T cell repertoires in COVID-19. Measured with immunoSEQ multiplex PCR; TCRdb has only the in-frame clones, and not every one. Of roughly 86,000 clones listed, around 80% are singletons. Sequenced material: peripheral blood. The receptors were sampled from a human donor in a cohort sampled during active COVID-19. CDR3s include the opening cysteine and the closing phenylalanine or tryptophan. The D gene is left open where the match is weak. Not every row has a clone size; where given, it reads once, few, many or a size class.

TGTGCCAGCAGTCCCTTTTTCGACAGGGGCTTGAACACTGAAGCTTTCTTT CASSPFFDRGLNTEAFF TRBJ1-1 TRBD1 TRBV6-4 once 17
TGTGCCAGCAGTGAAGCACGGGCGGGGAGGGATACGCAGTATTTT CASSEARAGRDTQYF TRBJ2-3 - TRBV6-1 - 15
TGTGCCACCAGTGATTTGGGGGTTGCGGCAGGGGGAAACACCGGGGAGCTGTTTTTT CATSDLGVAAGGNTGELFF TRBJ2-2 TRBD1 TRBV24-1 - 19
TGTGCCAGCAGCGTCGGGACAGGGTTTGGTAAGGCCCAGCCCCAGCATTTT CASSVGTGFGKAQPQHF TRBJ1-5 TRBD1 TRBV5-6 - 17
TGTGCCAGCAGGTTGGGGGGACTTCAAGAGACCCAGTACTTC CASRLGGLQETQYF TRBJ2-5 - TRBV2 - 14
TGTGCCAGCAGCCCTGTCACTCCGCGGGCCAACGTCCTGACTTTC CASSPVTPRANVLTF TRBJ2-6 - TRBV5-6 - 15
TGTGCCAGCTCACCACCGGGGGGGGGTAGGAGTGAAGCTTTCTTT CASSPPGGGRSEAFF TRBJ1-1 - TRBV18 - 15
TGTGCCAGCAGCAAACGGGCCTACGAGCAGTACTTC CASSKRAYEQYF TRBJ2-7 - TRBV21-1 - 12
TGTGCCAGTAGTAGAGCGGGGGGGCGTTCCTACAATGAGCAGTTCTTC CASSRAGGRSYNEQFF TRBJ2-1 TRBD2 TRBV19 - 16
TGTGCCAGCAGCTTTCGCGGGGGTGGGGTGAATGAGCAGTTCTTC CASSFRGGGVNEQFF TRBJ2-1 TRBD2 TRBV7-2 - 15
TGCGCCAGCGGAGATGGGGGGGCAGGGACCCAGTACTTC CASGDGGAGTQYF TRBJ2-5 - TRBV10-1 - 13
TGCGCCAGCAGACAAGATGTAGCAGGGTCTGGGGCCAACGTCCTGACTTTC CASRQDVAGSGANVLTF TRBJ2-6 - TRBV4-1 few 17
TGTGCCACCAGCAGAGAAATAGGCAATCAGCCCCAGCATTTT CATSREIGNQPQHF TRBJ1-5 - TRBV15 - 14
TGTGCCAGCAGTATCGGGGGGGGAGGCTACAATGAGCAGTTCTTC CASSIGGGGYNEQFF TRBJ2-1 TRBD2 TRBV27 - 15
TGTGCCAGCAGCGTCGGGACTAGCGGCAATGAGCAGTTCTTC CASSVGTSGNEQFF TRBJ2-1 TRBD2 TRBV7-9 - 14
TGTGCCAGCAGTTCAACAGGGGGCTGGGTCAATCAGCCCCAGCATTTT CASSSTGGWVNQPQHF TRBJ1-5 TRBD1 TRBV28 - 16
TGTGCCAGCAACGGGGTCCCCTACGAGCAGTACTTC CASNGVPYEQYF TRBJ2-7 - TRBV28 - 12
TGTGCCAGCAGTTACGACAGGGCTGGGGCCAACGTCCTGACTTTC CASSYDRAGANVLTF TRBJ2-6 TRBD1 TRBV6-5 - 15
TGTGCCAGTAGTATAGCAGGGGCCTACAATGAGCAGTTCTTC CASSIAGAYNEQFF TRBJ2-1 - TRBV19 - 14
TGTGCCAGCAGGTCCCAGGGGACCCCCAATCAGCCCCAGCATTTT CASRSQGTPNQPQHF TRBJ1-5 - TRBV28 once 15
TGCAGCGTGCCGCAGGGGGCGCTTGGTAATGGGCAGTTCTTC CSVPQGALGNGQFF TRBJ2-1 TRBD1 TRBV29-1 - 14
TGTGCCAGTAGTATAGATATGTGGGCCACGAACACCGGGGAGCTGTTTTTT CASSIDMWATNTGELFF TRBJ2-2 - TRBV19 - 17
TGTGCCAGTAGTAACGGACTTCGGAACACTGAAGCTTTCTTT CASSNGLRNTEAFF TRBJ1-1 - TRBV19 - 14
TGTGCCAGCAGCTGGGGACAGCATAACTATGGCTACACCTTC CASSWGQHNYGYTF TRBJ1-2 TRBD1 TRBV28 once 14